This T cell receptor beta chain was sequenced for a study of cytomegalovirus exposure and HLA in healthy donors. Study summary: The same platform was used for the roughly 120 validation repertoires as for the roughly 660 first-cohort repertoires, as reported in a later analysis.

As concerns this clone: Its target is unknown.

TCRdb keeps only in-frame clones here, not all; method: immunoSEQ multiplex PCR. Here the sample spans over 250,000 clones, about 85% being singletons. The donors were part of the roughly 130-subject validation cohort, which stood apart from the roughly 700-subject first cohort. The CDR3 covers 14 residues. Trimming cost V 3 bases and J 8 bases, with 16 bases left between them. Germline V gives CDR1 MGHDK, CDR2 SYGVNS. Notes on the study in general: Cytomegalovirus-associated TCR beta chains were listed, numbering more than 150. One later analysis, an examination of the 120 or so validation repertoires, found that first-cohort TCR clusters tended to co-occur in them.

The source material was PBMCs. The chain combines TRBV25-1 with TRBJ2-5; weak D call: TRBD2 (5 bases). This TCR derives from a woman aged 25 to 39 in good health and CMV-seropositive. CDR3 coding DNA: TGTGCCAGCAGTGAGGAAAGGGCTAGCTTAACCCAGTACTTC. Protein product: CASSEERASLTQYF.